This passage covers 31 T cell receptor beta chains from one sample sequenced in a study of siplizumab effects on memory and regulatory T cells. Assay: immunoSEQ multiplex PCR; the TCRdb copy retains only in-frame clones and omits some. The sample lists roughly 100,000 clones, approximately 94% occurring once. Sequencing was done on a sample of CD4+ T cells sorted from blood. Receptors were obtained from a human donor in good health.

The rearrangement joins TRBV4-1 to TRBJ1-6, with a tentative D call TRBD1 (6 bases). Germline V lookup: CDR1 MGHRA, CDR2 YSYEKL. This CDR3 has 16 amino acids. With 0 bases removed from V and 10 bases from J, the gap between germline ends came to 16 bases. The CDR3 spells CASSQDVETGSSPLHF. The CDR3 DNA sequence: TGCGCCAGCAGCCAAGATGTGGAGACAGGCTCCTCACCCCTCCACTTT.

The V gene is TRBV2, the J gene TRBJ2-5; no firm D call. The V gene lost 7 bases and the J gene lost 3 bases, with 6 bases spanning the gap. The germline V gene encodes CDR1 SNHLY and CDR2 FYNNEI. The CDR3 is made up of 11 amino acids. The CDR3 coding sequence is TGTGCCAGCACCACGGAAGAGACCCAGTACTTC. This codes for CASTTEETQYF.

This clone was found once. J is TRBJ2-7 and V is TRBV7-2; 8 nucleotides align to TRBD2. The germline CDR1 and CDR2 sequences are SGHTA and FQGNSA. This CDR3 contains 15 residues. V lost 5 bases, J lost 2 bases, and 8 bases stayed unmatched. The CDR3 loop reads CASSPPAGATYEQYF. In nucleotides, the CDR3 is TGTGCCAGCAGCCCCCCAGCGGGAGCCACCTACGAGCAGTACTTC.

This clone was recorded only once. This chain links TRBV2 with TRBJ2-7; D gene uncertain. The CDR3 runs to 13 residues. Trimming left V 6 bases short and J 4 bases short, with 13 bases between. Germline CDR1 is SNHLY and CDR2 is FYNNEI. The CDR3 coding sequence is TGTGCCAGCAGCCCCTCCTTCCTTTACGAGCAGTACTTC. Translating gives CASSPSFLYEQYF.

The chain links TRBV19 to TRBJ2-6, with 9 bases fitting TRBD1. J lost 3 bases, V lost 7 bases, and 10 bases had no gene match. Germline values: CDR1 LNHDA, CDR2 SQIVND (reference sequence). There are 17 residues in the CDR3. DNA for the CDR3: TGTGCCAGTAAGACGGGACAGGGAAGAGGTGGGGCCAACGTCCTGACTTTC. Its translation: CASKTGQGRGGANVLTF.

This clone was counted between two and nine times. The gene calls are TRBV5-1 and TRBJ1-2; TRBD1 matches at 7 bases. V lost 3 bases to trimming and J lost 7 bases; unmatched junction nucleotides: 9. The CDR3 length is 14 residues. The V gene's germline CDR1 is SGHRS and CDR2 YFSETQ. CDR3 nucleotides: TGCGCCAGCAGCTCCCGAGAGGGGGCTTCTGGCTACACCTTC. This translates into CASSSREGASGYTF.

CDR3 protein: CASSFRLAGVDTQYF. The CDR3 DNA reads as TGTGCCAGCAGCTTCCGACTAGCGGGAGTTGATACGCAGTATTTT. The gene calls are TRBV11-3 and TRBJ2-3, with 12 bases identical to TRBD2. Losses at the gene ends were 3 bases for V and 6 bases for J; bases not matched to a gene: 4. CDR3 length equals 15 residues. CDR1 SGHNT and CDR2 YENEEA come from the germline V gene.

CDR3 nucleotides: TGTGCCATCAGAGACAGGGGTTTAGGGTTGAACACTGAAGCTTTCTTT. Amino acids: CAIRDRGLGLNTEAFF. The V and J genes are TRBV10-3 and TRBJ1-1; 8 positions agree with TRBD1. The CDR3 spans 16 residues. V was pared by 6 bases and J by 0 bases, with 9 bases of the junction left unmatched. The germline gives CDR1 ENHRY, CDR2 SYGVKD.

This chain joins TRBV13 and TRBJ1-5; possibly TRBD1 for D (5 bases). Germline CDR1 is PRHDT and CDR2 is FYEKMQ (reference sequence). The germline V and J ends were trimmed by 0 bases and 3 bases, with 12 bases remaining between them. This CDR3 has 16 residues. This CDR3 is CASSLGQVNPNQPQHF. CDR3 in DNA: TGTGCCAGCAGCTTAGGACAGGTGAACCCCAATCAGCCCCAGCATTTT. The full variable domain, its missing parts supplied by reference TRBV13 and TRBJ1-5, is AAGVIQSPRHLIKEKRETATLKCYPIPRHDTVYWYQQGPGQDPQFLISFYEKMQSDKGSIPDRFSAQQFSDYHSELNMSSLELGDSALYFCASSLGQVNPNQPQHFGDGTRLSIL.

The CDR3 is CASSPMLAGAYNEQFF. The CDR3 DNA reads TGTGCCAGCAGCCCAATGCTAGCGGGAGCGTACAATGAGCAGTTCTTC. The rearrangement joins TRBV7-9 to TRBJ2-1; 10 bases line up with TRBD2. Per the germline V gene, CDR1 is SEHNR and CDR2 is FQNEAQ (reference sequence). V dropped 5 bases and J dropped 4; count of bases not matched to a gene: 8. The CDR3 runs to 16 residues.

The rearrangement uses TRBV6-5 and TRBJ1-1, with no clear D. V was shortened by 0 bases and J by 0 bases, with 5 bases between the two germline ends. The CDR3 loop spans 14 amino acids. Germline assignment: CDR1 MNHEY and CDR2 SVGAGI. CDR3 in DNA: TGTGCCAGCAGTTACTCACGAGTGAACACTGAAGCTTTCTTT. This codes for CASSYSRVNTEAFF.

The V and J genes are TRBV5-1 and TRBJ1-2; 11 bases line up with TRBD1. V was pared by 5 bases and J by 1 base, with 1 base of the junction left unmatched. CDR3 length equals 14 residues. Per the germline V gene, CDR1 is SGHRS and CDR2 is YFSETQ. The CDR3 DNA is TGCGCCAGCAGAGGGACAGGGGGTAACTATGGCTACACCTTC. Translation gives CASRGTGGNYGYTF.

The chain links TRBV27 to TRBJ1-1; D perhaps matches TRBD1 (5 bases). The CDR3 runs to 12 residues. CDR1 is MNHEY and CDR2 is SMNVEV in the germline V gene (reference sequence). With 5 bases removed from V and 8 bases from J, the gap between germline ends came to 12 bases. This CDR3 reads CASSPRKGEAFF. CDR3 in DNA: TGTGCCAGCAGTCCCCGTAAGGGGGAAGCTTTCTTT.

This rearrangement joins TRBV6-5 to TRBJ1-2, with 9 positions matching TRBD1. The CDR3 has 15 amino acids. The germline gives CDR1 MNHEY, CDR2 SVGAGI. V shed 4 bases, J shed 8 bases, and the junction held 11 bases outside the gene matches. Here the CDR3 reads CASSFTPGQGGGYTF. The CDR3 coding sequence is TGTGCCAGCAGTTTCACCCCGGGACAGGGTGGAGGCTACACCTTC.

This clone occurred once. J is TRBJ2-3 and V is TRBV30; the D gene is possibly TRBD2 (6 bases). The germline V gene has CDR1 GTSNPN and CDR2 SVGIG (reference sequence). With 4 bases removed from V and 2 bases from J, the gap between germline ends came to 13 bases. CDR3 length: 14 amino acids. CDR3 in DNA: TGTGCCTGGAAGGGACTCAGCTACACAGATACGCAGTATTTT. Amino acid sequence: CAWKGLSYTDTQYF.

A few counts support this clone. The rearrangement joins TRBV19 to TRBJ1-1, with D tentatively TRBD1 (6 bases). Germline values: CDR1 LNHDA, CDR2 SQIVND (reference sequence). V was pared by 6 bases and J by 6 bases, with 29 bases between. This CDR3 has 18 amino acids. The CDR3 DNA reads TGTGCCAGTAGGACACCATACCAACAGGGTAGGGAAAACTCTGAAGCTTTCTTT. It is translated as CASRTPYQQGRENSEAFF.

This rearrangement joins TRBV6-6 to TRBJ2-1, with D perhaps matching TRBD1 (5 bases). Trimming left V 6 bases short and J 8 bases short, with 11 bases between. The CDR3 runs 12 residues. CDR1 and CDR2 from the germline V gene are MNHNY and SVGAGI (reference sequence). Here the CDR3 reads CASSELGDEQFF. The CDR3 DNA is TGTGCCAGCAGCGAATTAGGGGATGAGCAGTTCTTC.

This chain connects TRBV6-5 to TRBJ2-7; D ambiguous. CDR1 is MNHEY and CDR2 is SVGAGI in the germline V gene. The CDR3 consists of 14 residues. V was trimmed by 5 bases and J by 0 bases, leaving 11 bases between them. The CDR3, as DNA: TGTGCCAGCAGTACCTCCCAGAACTCCTACGAGCAGTACTTC. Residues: CASSTSQNSYEQYF.

The chain's CDR3 is CASSLNNEQFF. The DNA for the CDR3 is TGCGCCAGCAGCCTTAACAATGAGCAGTTCTTC. This chain links TRBV5-1 with TRBJ2-1; D call uncertain. From germline, CDR1 is SGHRS and CDR2 YFSETQ. The CDR3 extends over 11 amino acids. V was pared by 4 bases and J by 5 bases, with 4 bases between.

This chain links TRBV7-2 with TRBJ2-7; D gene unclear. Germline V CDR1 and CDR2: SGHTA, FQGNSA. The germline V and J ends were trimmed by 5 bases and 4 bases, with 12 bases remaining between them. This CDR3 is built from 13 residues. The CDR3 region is CASSPKTLYEQYF. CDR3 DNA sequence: TGTGCCAGCAGCCCGAAGACACTTTACGAGCAGTACTTC.

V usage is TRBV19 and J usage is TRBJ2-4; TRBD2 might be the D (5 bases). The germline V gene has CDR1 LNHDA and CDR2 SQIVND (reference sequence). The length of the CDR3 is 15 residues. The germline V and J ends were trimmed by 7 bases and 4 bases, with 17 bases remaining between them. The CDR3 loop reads CASKGSEVSKNIQYF. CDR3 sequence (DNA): TGTGCCAGTAAGGGTTCGGAGGTCTCTAAAAACATTCAGTACTTC.

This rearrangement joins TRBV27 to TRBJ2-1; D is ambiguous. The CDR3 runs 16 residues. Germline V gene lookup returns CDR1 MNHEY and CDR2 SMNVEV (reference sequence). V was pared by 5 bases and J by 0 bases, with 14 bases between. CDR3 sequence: CASSPSHASSYNEQFF. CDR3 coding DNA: TGTGCCAGCAGTCCATCCCACGCGAGCTCCTACAATGAGCAGTTCTTC.

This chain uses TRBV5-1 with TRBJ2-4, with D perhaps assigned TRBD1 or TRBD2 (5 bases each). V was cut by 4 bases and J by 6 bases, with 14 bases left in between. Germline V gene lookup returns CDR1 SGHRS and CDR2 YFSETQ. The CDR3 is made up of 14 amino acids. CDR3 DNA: TGCGCCAGCAGCCCAGGGACGTCAGGAAACATTCAGTACTTC. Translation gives CASSPGTSGNIQYF.

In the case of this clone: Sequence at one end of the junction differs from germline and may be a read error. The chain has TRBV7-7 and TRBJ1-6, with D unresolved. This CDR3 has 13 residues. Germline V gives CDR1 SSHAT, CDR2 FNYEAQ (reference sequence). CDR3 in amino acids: CASSLSSNSPLHF. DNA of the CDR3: TGTGCTAGCAGCCTGAGCAGTAATTCACCCCTCCACTTT.

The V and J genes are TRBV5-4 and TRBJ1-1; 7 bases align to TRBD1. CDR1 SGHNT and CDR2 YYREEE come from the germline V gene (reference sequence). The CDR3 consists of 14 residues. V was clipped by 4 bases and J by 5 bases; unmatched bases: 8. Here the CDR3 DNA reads TGTGCCAGCAGCCAAAAACAGGGGACTACTGAAGCTTTCTTT. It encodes CASSQKQGTTEAFF.

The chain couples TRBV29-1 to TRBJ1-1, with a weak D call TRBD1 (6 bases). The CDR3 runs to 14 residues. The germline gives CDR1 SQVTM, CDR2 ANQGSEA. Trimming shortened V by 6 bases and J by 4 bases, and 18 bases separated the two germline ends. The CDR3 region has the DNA TGCAGCGTAGAACACAGGGTTGGGGGCACTGAAGCTTTCTTT. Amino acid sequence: CSVEHRVGGTEAFF.

The CDR3 DNA follows: TGTGCCTCAACACGGGCACAGACATTGAACACTGAAGCTTTCTTT. It translates to CASTRAQTLNTEAFF. This sequence joins TRBV6-1 and TRBJ1-1; D remains unclear. CDR3 length: 15 residues. V was shortened by 11 bases and J by 0 bases, with 19 bases between the two germline ends. Germline CDR1 MNHNS, CDR2 SASEGT.

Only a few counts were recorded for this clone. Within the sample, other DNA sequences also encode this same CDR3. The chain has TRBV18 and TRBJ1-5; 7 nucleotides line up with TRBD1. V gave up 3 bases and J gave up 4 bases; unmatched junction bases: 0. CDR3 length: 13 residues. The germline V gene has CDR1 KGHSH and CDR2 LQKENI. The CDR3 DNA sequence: TGTGCCAGCTCACCGGACAGGAATCAGCCCCAGCATTTT. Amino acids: CASSPDRNQPQHF.

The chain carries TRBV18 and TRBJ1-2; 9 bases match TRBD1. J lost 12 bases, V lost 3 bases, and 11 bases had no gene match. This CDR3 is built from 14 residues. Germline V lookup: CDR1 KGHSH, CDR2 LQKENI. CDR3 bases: TGTGCCAGCTCACCCGAGGATGCCGGGACAGGGAACACCTTC. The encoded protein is CASSPEDAGTGNTF. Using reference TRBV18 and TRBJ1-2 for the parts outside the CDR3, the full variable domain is NAGVMQNPRHLVRRRGQEARLRCSPMKGHSHVYWYRQLPEEGLKFMVYLQKENIIDESGMPKERFSAEFPKEGPSILRIQQVVRGDSAAYFCASSPEDAGTGNTFGSGTRLTVV.

In DNA, the CDR3 is TGTGCCAGCAGTTACTCGACGGGTGGCTATGGCTACACCTTC. It translates to CASSYSTGGYGYTF. V usage is TRBV6-5 and J usage is TRBJ1-2; D is undetermined. Germline values: CDR1 MNHEY, CDR2 SVGAGI. This CDR3 contains 14 residues. V was cut by 0 bases and J by 4 bases, with 9 bases left in between.

DNA for the CDR3: TGTGCCAGCAGCTTAGCGGGGCCCACAGATACGCAGTATTTT. This translates into CASSLAGPTDTQYF. This sequence joins TRBV9 and TRBJ2-3; 8 bases are shared with TRBD2. Germline loops: CDR1 SGDLS, CDR2 YYNGEE. CDR3 size: 14 residues. With V trimmed by 4 bases and J by 2 bases, 3 bases remained unmatched.